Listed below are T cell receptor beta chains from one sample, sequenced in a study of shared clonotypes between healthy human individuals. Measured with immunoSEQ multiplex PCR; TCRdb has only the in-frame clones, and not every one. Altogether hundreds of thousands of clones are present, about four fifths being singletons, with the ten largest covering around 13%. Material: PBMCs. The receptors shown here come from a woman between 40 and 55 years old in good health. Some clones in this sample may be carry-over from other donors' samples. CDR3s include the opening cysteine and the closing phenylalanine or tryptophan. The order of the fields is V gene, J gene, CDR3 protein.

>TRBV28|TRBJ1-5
CASSLFQGPRTQPQHF
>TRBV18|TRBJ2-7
CASSPWGRESYEQYF
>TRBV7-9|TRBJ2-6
CASSLLYSGANVLTF
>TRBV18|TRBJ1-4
CASSLGTGGTSNEKLFF
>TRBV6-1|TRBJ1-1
CASSQTGGGTEAFF
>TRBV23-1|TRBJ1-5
CASSPGRENQPQHF
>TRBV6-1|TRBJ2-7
CASRLTELYEQYF
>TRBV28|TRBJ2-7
CASSFQTGTSIPSLF
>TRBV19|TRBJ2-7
CASSIQGAYEQYF
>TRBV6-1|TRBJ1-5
CASSEMGLGVQPQHF
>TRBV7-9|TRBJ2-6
CASGTGRSGANVLTF
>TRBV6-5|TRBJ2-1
CASSYMAASYNEQFF
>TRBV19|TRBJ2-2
CASSIRVSGELFF
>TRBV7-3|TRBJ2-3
CASSRQGLITDTQYF
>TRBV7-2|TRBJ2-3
CASSLRDGSTDTQYF
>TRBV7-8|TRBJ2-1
CASSSLRDEQFF
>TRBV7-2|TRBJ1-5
CASSTQGNQPQHF
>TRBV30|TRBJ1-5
CAWSRSGGEQPQHF
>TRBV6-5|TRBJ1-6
CASSQEHNSPLHF
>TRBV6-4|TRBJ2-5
CASSEAAGGLETQYF
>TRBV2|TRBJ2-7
CASSRGQGQTYEQYF
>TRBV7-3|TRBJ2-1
CASSPRIGASGGNEQFF
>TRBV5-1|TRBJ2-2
CASSWGTGELFF
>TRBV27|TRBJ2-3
CASRTGTDTQYF
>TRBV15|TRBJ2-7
CATSENWASSYEQYF
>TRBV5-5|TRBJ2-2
CASSTWWDLSSNTGELFF
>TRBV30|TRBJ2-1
CAWIRSSTANEQFF
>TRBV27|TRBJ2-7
CATTRGTLAGVRWQYF
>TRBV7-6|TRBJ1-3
CASSLEVQPTGNTIYF
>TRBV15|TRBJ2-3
CATSAGGSTDTQYF
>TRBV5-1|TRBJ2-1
CASSLEPAGIYNEQFF
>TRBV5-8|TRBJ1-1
CASSFRGLGTEAFF
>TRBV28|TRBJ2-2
CASGLTSGRDPGELFF
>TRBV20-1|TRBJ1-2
CSAFGGGHTF
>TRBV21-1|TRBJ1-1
CASSKAKENTEAFF
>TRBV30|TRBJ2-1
CAWSSYGTHNEQFF
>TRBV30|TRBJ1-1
CAWSIRENTEAFF
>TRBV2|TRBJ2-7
CASSWRGGMAVF
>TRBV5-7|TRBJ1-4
CASSFRRSLMGKLFF
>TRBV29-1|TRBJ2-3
CSVDAGVITDTQYF
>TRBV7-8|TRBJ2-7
CASSPHLQYAYEQYF